These 16 T cell receptor beta chains originate from one sample sequenced in a study of beta chain features in type 1 diabetes. Expressed TCRB transcripts were sequenced because the entire RNA isolate underwent reverse transcription. The assay was immunoSEQ multiplex PCR, and TCRdb's table has in-frame clones only and misses some. The sample carries more than 350,000 clones, more than 9.5% recorded once. The source material was naive CD4+ T cells from blood. Receptors originate from a woman aged 18-29 years in good health.

J is TRBJ2-5 and V is TRBV6-6, with TRBD1 as a possible D gene (6 bases). The CDR3 runs to 14 residues. Trimming removed 0 bases at V and 6 bases at J, with 11 bases between. CDR1 MNHNY and CDR2 SVGAGI come from the germline V gene (reference sequence). The CDR3 nucleotides read TGTGCCAGCAGTTACTCAGGACAGCATAAGACCCAGTACTTC. Amino acids: CASSYSGQHKTQYF.

This clone occurred a few times. The chain recombines TRBV5-1 with TRBJ2-1; 7 nucleotides match TRBD2. Germline V gene sequence: CDR1 SGHRS, CDR2 YFSETQ. V trimming: 4 bases; J trimming: 7 bases; junction bases outside the gene matches: 11. There are 15 residues in the CDR3. The DNA for the CDR3 is TGCGCCAGCAGCCCGGATGAAGCGGGGATTAATGAGCAGTTCTTC. It codes for CASSPDEAGINEQFF.

This clone was seen more than once but under ten times. The V gene is TRBV11-2, the J gene TRBJ2-3; no reliable D call. Trimming took 2 bases from V and 4 from J, leaving 7 bases between them. The CDR3 has 13 amino acids. The germline gives CDR1 SGHAT, CDR2 FQNNGV. The CDR3 loop reads CASSLSAADTQYF. The CDR3 bases are TGTGCCAGCAGCTTATCCGCCGCAGATACGCAGTATTTT.

The sample holds a few counts of this clone. The chain joins TRBV9 to TRBJ2-3, with 7 bases identical to TRBD1. The V gene end was trimmed by 1 base and the J gene end by 2 bases; junction bases not matched to a gene: 13. From germline, CDR1 is SGDLS and CDR2 YYNGEE. This CDR3 has 18 residues. CDR3 sequence reads: CASSVSPTWGTDTDTQYF. The CDR3 coding sequence is TGTGCCAGCAGCGTAAGCCCCACCTGGGGGACAGACACAGATACGCAGTATTTT. The variable domain in full, with the rest retrieved from reference TRBV9 and TRBJ2-3, is DSGVTQTPKHLITATGQRVTLRCSPRSGDLSVYWYQQSLDQGLQFLIQYYNGEERAKGNILERFSAQQFPDLHSELNLSSLELGDSALYFCASSVSPTWGTDTDTQYFGPGTRLTVL.

This clone was seen a few times. This chain connects TRBV19 to TRBJ2-1; 8 nucleotides agree with TRBD2. Germline CDR1 reads LNHDA; CDR2 reads SQIVND (reference sequence). Germline trimming cut 6 bases from V and 0 bases from J; bases unmatched to any gene: 4. CDR3 length: 15 residues. CDR3 amino acids: CASSSGTSSYNEQFF. The CDR3, as DNA: TGTGCCAGTAGCAGCGGGACTAGCTCCTACAATGAGCAGTTCTTC.

The chain combines TRBV29-1 with TRBJ2-1; 9 bases fit TRBD1. Germline assignment: CDR1 SQVTM and CDR2 ANQGSEA. This CDR3 spans 13 amino acids. The V segment lost 7 bases and the J segment 1 base; nucleotides outside the gene matches: 2. For the CDR3, the DNA is TGCAGCGCGGGACAGGGTTCCTACAATGAGCAGTTCTTC. Translation gives CSAGQGSYNEQFF.

This clone has a handful of counts. The chain has TRBV10-3 and TRBJ1-5; D gene unclear. Germline loops: CDR1 ENHRY, CDR2 SYGVKD. V lost 6 bases to trimming and J lost 4 bases, with 7 bases between them. This CDR3 contains 12 residues. Here the CDR3 DNA reads TGTGCCATCAGGTCCGATAATCAGCCCCAGCATTTT. It yields the protein CAIRSDNQPQHF.

The J gene is TRBJ2-1, the V gene TRBV9; D gene uncertain. Germline V gives CDR1 SGDLS, CDR2 YYNGEE. V lost 0 bases to trimming and J lost 9 bases, with 10 bases between them. The CDR3 runs 13 residues. The CDR3, as DNA: TGTGCCAGCAGCGTAGTACCCCGAACTGAGCAGTTCTTC. Protein sequence: CASSVVPRTEQFF.

V is TRBV7-9 and J is TRBJ2-3; 10 bases align to TRBD1. Trimming took 4 bases from V and 6 from J; bases not matched to a gene: 7. Germline lookup yields CDR1 SEHNR and CDR2 FQNEAQ (reference sequence). This CDR3 has 15 residues. The chain's CDR3 is CASSSGQGEGDTQYF. In DNA form, the CDR3 reads TGTGCCAGCAGCTCCGGACAGGGGGAAGGCGATACGCAGTATTTT.

This clone was detected only a few times. The rearrangement links TRBV29-1 to TRBJ1-2, with D unresolved. V was clipped by 7 bases and J by 8 bases, with 8 bases between them. The germline V gene has CDR1 SQVTM and CDR2 ANQGSEA. This CDR3 region has 9 residues. CDR3 nucleotide sequence: TGCAGCGAAAAGGGAGGCTACACCTTC. Translating it yields CSEKGGYTF.

The V call is TRBV27, the J call TRBJ2-6; D uncertain. CDR3 length equals 15 residues. Trimming left V 5 bases short and J 3 bases short, with 11 bases between. Germline CDR1 and CDR2: MNHEY and SMNVEV (reference sequence). The CDR3 is CASSPAAGGANVLTF. The CDR3 DNA reads as TGTGCCAGCAGTCCGGCTGCTGGTGGGGCCAACGTCCTGACTTTC. Full variable domain (rest looked up from reference TRBV27 and TRBJ2-6): EAQVTQNPRYLITVTGKKLTVTCSQNMNHEYMSWYRQDPGLGLRQIYYSMNVEVTDKGDVPEGYKVSRKEKRNFPLILESPSPNQTSLYFCASSPAAGGANVLTFGAGSRLTVL.

There are a few counts of this clone. The chain is built from TRBV5-6 and TRBJ2-1; 13 bases are shared with TRBD2. With V trimmed by 4 bases and J by 3 bases, 10 bases remained unmatched. The CDR3 contains 18 residues. Per germline, CDR1 SGHDT and CDR2 YYEEEE. The CDR3 sequence: CASSATRTSGSFYNEQFF. In DNA, the CDR3 is TGTGCCAGCAGCGCGACAAGGACTAGCGGGAGCTTCTACAATGAGCAGTTCTTC.

The chain has TRBV9 and TRBJ2-5; weak D call: TRBD2 (5 bases). Germline values: CDR1 SGDLS, CDR2 YYNGEE. This CDR3 comprises 14 residues. Deletions cut 1 base from V and 5 bases from J, with 12 bases between. CDR3 DNA: TGTGCCAGCAGCGTAATTGGGAGTAGCGAGACCCAGTACTTC. This encodes CASSVIGSSETQYF.

The chain links TRBV9 to TRBJ2-5; 8 bases line up with TRBD1. J was trimmed by 5 bases and V by 0 bases; bases with no gene match: 6. Germline values: CDR1 SGDLS, CDR2 YYNGEE. The CDR3 spans 15 residues. The CDR3 region is CASSVGMAGGETQYF. The CDR3 nucleotides are TGTGCCAGCAGCGTAGGAATGGCAGGGGGCGAGACCCAGTACTTC.

V gene TRBV28 combines with J gene TRBJ2-4, with 10 bases fitting TRBD2. With 5 bases clipped from V and 0 bases from J, the junction kept 10 bases outside the gene matches. This CDR3 is built from 18 residues. Germline V gives CDR1 MDHEN, CDR2 SYDVKM. The CDR3 region has the DNA TGTGCCAGCAGTCCCGGGACTAGCGTGCCGTTAGCCAAAAACATTCAGTACTTC. Protein product: CASSPGTSVPLAKNIQYF.

The chain employs TRBV12-5 and TRBJ2-1, with unresolved D. Germline V gene sequence: CDR1 LGHNT, CDR2 FRNRAP. The CDR3 loop spans 10 amino acids. V dropped 6 bases and J dropped 7 bases, with 4 bases sitting between them. For the CDR3, the DNA is TGTGCTAGTGGGGCGAATGAGCAGTTCTTC. Encoded protein: CASGANEQFF.